The 22 T cell receptor beta chains presented below share a single source sample, sequenced in a study of cytomegalovirus exposure and HLA in healthy donors. Both 60 Vbeta primers and 13 Jbeta primers went into the PCR. Assay: immunoSEQ multiplex PCR; the TCRdb copy retains only in-frame clones and omits some. The repertoire holds 85,000 to 130,000 clones, with over 70% as singletons. What was sequenced was PBMCs. Receptors were obtained from a male donor in good health and CMV-seropositive.

The genes are TRBV18 and TRBJ1-4, with D unresolved. CDR3 length: 14 amino acids. V was clipped by 0 bases and J by 12 bases, with 14 bases between them. CDR1 and CDR2 (germline): KGHSH, LQKENI. The CDR3 DNA is TGTGCCAGCTCACCACCGACACCTTCGGTGGAACTGTTTTTT. This gives the protein CASSPPTPSVELFF.

The chain recombines TRBV6-5 with TRBJ2-2, with 8 bases lining up with TRBD2. Germline V gene lookup returns CDR1 MNHEY and CDR2 SVGAGI. The V and J ends lost 2 bases and 4 bases, in that order; junction bases with no gene match: 6. The CDR3 is 16 residues long. CDR3 sequence (DNA): TGTGCCAGCAGTTACGCCGGGACTAGTTCCACCGGGGAGCTGTTTTTT. Amino acids: CASSYAGTSSTGELFF.

The rearrangement joins TRBV5-1 to TRBJ1-1; 11 bases match TRBD1. The CDR3 extends over 15 amino acids. Unmatched junction bases numbered 8, after V lost 6 bases and J lost 4 bases. From germline, CDR1 is SGHRS and CDR2 YFSETQ. CDR3 in DNA: TGCGCCAGCATCCGTCGGACAGGGGGCGGCACTGAAGCTTTCTTT. It translates to CASIRRTGGGTEAFF.

This clone was counted a single time. The chain couples TRBV5-4 to TRBJ1-4, with 7 nucleotides matching TRBD1. This CDR3 contains 13 residues. Trimming cost V 5 bases and J 5 bases; bases outside gene matches: 3. Germline CDR1 SGHNT, CDR2 YYREEE (reference sequence). As DNA, the CDR3 is TGTGCCAGCAGACAACAGGGGAATGAAAAACTGTTTTTT. This gives the protein CASRQQGNEKLFF.

The J gene is TRBJ2-7, the V gene TRBV28, with D tentatively TRBD1 (5 bases). The CDR3 runs to 15 residues. V gave up 6 bases and J gave up 2 bases, with 17 bases separating them. Germline V gene sequence: CDR1 MDHEN, CDR2 SYDVKM. CDR3 in DNA: TGTGCCAGCAGCTACCCGCTTCCAGGGACCTACGAGCAGTACTTC. Translation gives CASSYPLPGTYEQYF.

V usage is TRBV7-2 and J usage is TRBJ2-3; the match to TRBD2 covers 8 bases. This CDR3 spans 16 amino acids. Trimming removed 5 bases from V and 4 bases from J; junction bases left unmatched: 11. Per germline, CDR1 SGHTA and CDR2 FQGNSA. The CDR3 loop reads CASSQFSGMVPDTQYF. The CDR3 region has the DNA TGTGCCAGCAGCCAGTTTAGCGGGATGGTCCCAGATACGCAGTATTTT.

The chain joins TRBV28 to TRBJ2-5; D uncertain. Germline V gene lookup returns CDR1 MDHEN and CDR2 SYDVKM. CDR3 length: 14 amino acids. Trimming took 4 bases from V and 4 from J, leaving 13 bases between them. In DNA, the CDR3 is TGTGCCAGCAGTTCCTTAGTCAGCGCAGAGACCCAGTACTTC. This sequence encodes CASSSLVSAETQYF.

V gene TRBV11-3 combines with J gene TRBJ1-1; 10 bases agree with TRBD1. The germline V gene has CDR1 SGHNT and CDR2 YENEEA. V gave up 4 bases and J gave up 0 bases; unmatched junction bases: 14. This CDR3 contains 19 residues. CDR3 in DNA: TGTGCCAGCAGCTCACCCTTCGATGGGACAGGGGATGTGAACACTGAAGCTTTCTTT. It codes for CASSSPFDGTGDVNTEAFF.

The table lists this clone with a few counts. This chain uses TRBV15 with TRBJ2-3; weak D call: TRBD2 (5 bases). Germline-derived CDR1 and CDR2 are LNHNV and YYDKDF (reference sequence). This CDR3 is 15 amino acids long. V gave up 1 base and J gave up 5 bases, with 13 bases separating them. This CDR3 reads CATSRGDEGGDTQYF. Here the CDR3 DNA reads TGTGCCACCAGCAGAGGTGACGAGGGTGGAGATACGCAGTATTTT. The whole variable domain, remainder taken from reference TRBV15 and TRBJ2-3, is DAMVIQNPRYQVTQFGKPVTLSCSQTLNHNVMYWYQQKSSQAPKLLFHYYDKDFNNEADTPDNFQSRRPNTSFCFLDIRSPGLGDTAMYLCATSRGDEGGDTQYFGPGTRLTVL.

This chain uses TRBV5-4 with TRBJ2-2; TRBD2 matches 12 bases. CDR3 length: 18 amino acids. Germline V gene lookup returns CDR1 SGHNT and CDR2 YYREEE (reference sequence). V was clipped by 3 bases and J by 6 bases; unmatched bases: 12. The CDR3 loop reads CASSSATSGRGASGELFF. The DNA of the CDR3 is TGTGCCAGCAGCTCTGCGACTAGCGGGAGAGGGGCTTCCGGGGAGCTGTTTTTT.

The chain links TRBV29-1 to TRBJ2-1; TRBD2 matches 11 bases. Germline V gives CDR1 SQVTM, CDR2 ANQGSEA. There are 14 residues in the CDR3. Trimming removed 4 bases from V and 4 bases from J; junction bases left unmatched: 3. CDR3 loop: CSVGASGGYNEQFF. CDR3 nucleotides: TGCAGCGTTGGGGCTAGCGGGGGGTACAATGAGCAGTTCTTC.

This chain joins TRBV7-3 and TRBJ1-5; 12 bases match TRBD1. Germline V gene sequence: CDR1 SGHTA, CDR2 FQGTGA. V shed 4 bases, J shed 6 bases, and the junction held 10 bases outside the gene matches. The CDR3 runs to 17 residues. The CDR3 bases are TGTGCCAGCAGCTCCCTCCGGGACAGGGGGCAGGTTCAGCCCCAGCATTTT. Its protein product is CASSSLRDRGQVQPQHF. Full variable domain (outside the CDR3, taken from reference TRBV7-3 and TRBJ1-5): GAGVSQTPSNKVTEKGKYVELRCDPISGHTALYWYRQSLGQGPEFLIYFQGTGAADDSGLPNDRFFAVRPEGSVSTLKIQRTERGDSAVYLCASSSLRDRGQVQPQHFGDGTRLSIL.

This chain joins TRBV27 and TRBJ2-1; D uncertain. V lost 3 bases and J 7 bases, leaving 10 bases between the germline ends. Germline V lookup: CDR1 MNHEY, CDR2 SMNVEV (reference sequence). The CDR3 runs to 13 residues. DNA for the CDR3: TGTGCCAGCAGTTTTTTACCTATTAATGAGCAGTTCTTC. Protein product: CASSFLPINEQFF.

This clone was seen once. This sequence joins TRBV30 and TRBJ1-2; no clear D gene. V was cut by 3 bases and J by 6 bases, with 17 bases left in between. Looked up from germline, CDR1 is GTSNPN and CDR2 is SVGIG (reference sequence). The CDR3 runs 14 residues. The CDR3 reads CAWRSRGPADGYTF. As DNA, the CDR3 is TGTGCCTGGAGATCCAGAGGGCCAGCGGATGGCTACACCTTC.

Concerning this clone itself: The same CDR3 arises from other DNA sequences in this sample as well. V and J are TRBV7-2 and TRBJ2-3; D gene uncertain. This CDR3 contains 14 residues. Trimming cost V 5 bases and J 3 bases, with 12 bases left between them. Germline loops: CDR1 SGHTA, CDR2 FQGNSA. The CDR3 region is CASSPRSLTDTQYF. The CDR3, as DNA: TGTGCCAGCAGCCCTAGGAGTTTGACAGATACGCAGTATTTT.

As concerns this clone: The sample carries other DNA sequences with the same CDR3. The V and J genes are TRBV20-1 and TRBJ2-7; 8 bases line up with TRBD1. The V gene end was trimmed by 2 bases and the J gene end by 7 bases; junction bases not matched to a gene: 1. This CDR3 is 11 amino acids long. Germline V gene lookup returns CDR1 DFQATT and CDR2 SNEGSKA (reference sequence). The CDR3 is CSARRTGEQYF. For the CDR3, the DNA is TGCAGTGCTAGACGGACAGGGGAGCAGTACTTC.

The gene calls are TRBV5-4 and TRBJ2-5; TRBD1 might be the D (5 bases). Germline V gene sequence: CDR1 SGHNT, CDR2 YYREEE (reference sequence). V lost 4 bases and J lost 2, with 9 bases in between. The CDR3 contains 13 residues. As DNA, the CDR3 is TGTGCCAGCAGCCAGGGCCCGCAAGAGACCCAGTACTTC. As protein: CASSQGPQETQYF.

The gene calls are TRBV10-3 and TRBJ1-5; 7 positions match TRBD1. Germline-derived CDR1 and CDR2 are ENHRY and SYGVKD. CDR3 length: 13 amino acids. The V and J ends lost 6 bases and 3 bases, in that order; junction bases with no gene match: 2. The CDR3 spells CAIRGQSNQPQHF. In DNA form, the CDR3 reads TGTGCCATCAGGGGACAGTCCAATCAGCCCCAGCATTTT.

The chain recombines TRBV19 with TRBJ1-3, with 7 positions matching TRBD1. CDR3 length: 16 amino acids. V lost 5 bases and J lost 0; bases outside the gene matches: 7. The V gene's germline CDR1 is LNHDA and CDR2 SQIVND (reference sequence). The CDR3 DNA follows: TGTGCCAGTAGTCCGAACAGGGGATACTCTGGAAACACCATATATTTT. Translation: CASSPNRGYSGNTIYF.

The rearrangement links TRBV28 to TRBJ2-5; TRBD2 is a possible D gene (6 bases). Per the germline V gene, CDR1 is MDHEN and CDR2 is SYDVKM. CDR3 length equals 12 residues. Trimming took off 8 bases at V and 9 bases at J, with 16 bases between the two ends. The CDR3 is CASGGTPRAQYF. The CDR3 region has the DNA TGTGCCAGCGGAGGGACTCCCAGGGCCCAGTACTTC.

This chain connects TRBV18 to TRBJ2-7, with 7 positions matching TRBD2. This CDR3 has 14 residues. Germline V lookup: CDR1 KGHSH, CDR2 LQKENI. With 8 bases clipped from V and 2 bases from J, the junction kept 9 bases outside the gene matches. DNA of the CDR3: TGTGCCAGCGCCCTCGGGGGACTAACCTACGAGCAGTACTTC. This gives the protein CASALGGLTYEQYF.

The chain joins TRBV2 to TRBJ2-1; 7 nucleotides align to TRBD2. V was pared by 4 bases and J by 3 bases, with 9 bases of the junction left unmatched. Per the germline V gene, CDR1 is SNHLY and CDR2 is FYNNEI. The CDR3 is 16 amino acids. CDR3 nucleotide sequence: TGTGCCAGCAGTGGGGAGGGAGCGGGTGGCTACAATGAGCAGTTCTTC. It translates to CASSGEGAGGYNEQFF.